These 26 T cell receptor beta chains share one sample of origin, sequenced in a study of shared clonotypes between healthy human individuals. The protocol was immunoSEQ multiplex PCR, while the TCRdb copy is restricted to in-frame clones and leaves out a portion. The repertoire holds 2 million to 3 million clones, with 80% to 95% as singletons. Sequencing used naive CD4+ T cells from PBMCs. Regarding subset: CD45RA+ positively selected. The receptors come from a man younger than 35 in good health. Some clones in this sample may be carry-over from other donors' samples.

The CDR3 sequence: CASSSSGTLKNEQYF. CDR3 in DNA: TGTGCCAGCAGTAGCTCAGGGACTCTCAAGAACGAGCAGTACTTC. The chain combines TRBV2 with TRBJ2-7; D might be TRBD2 (6 bases). The CDR3 is made up of 15 amino acids. CDR1 is SNHLY, CDR2 FYNNEI, per germline. Trimming left V 5 bases short and J 5 bases short, with 19 bases between.

Worth noting for this clone: This sample includes further DNA sequences coding for the same CDR3. V is TRBV5-1 and J is TRBJ1-3; D may be TRBD1 (5 bases). The germline CDR1 and CDR2 sequences are SGHRS and YFSETQ. V lost 0 bases, J lost 0 bases, and 7 bases lay in between. CDR3 length: 15 residues. CDR3 amino acids: CASSLGQNSGNTIYF. The CDR3 coding sequence is TGCGCCAGCAGCTTGGGACAGAACTCTGGAAACACCATATATTTT.

The table lists this clone with a count of one. The chain combines TRBV4-1 with TRBJ2-1; tentative D call: TRBD2 (5 bases). This CDR3 contains 15 residues. Trimming left V 1 base short and J 7 bases short, with 14 bases between. Germline CDR1 is MGHRA and CDR2 is YSYEKL. The CDR3 spells CASSQVGLARNEQFF. The CDR3 nucleotides read TGCGCCAGCAGCCAAGTAGGTCTAGCTAGGAATGAGCAGTTCTTC.

This clone was observed once. The V and J genes are TRBV2 and TRBJ2-2, with TRBD1 matching over 7 bases. The length of the CDR3 is 15 residues. Losses at the gene ends were 3 bases for V and 0 bases for J; bases not matched to a gene: 1. The germline gives CDR1 SNHLY, CDR2 FYNNEI. CDR3 bases: TGTGCCAGCAGTGAGACAGGGCCGAACACCGGGGAGCTGTTTTTT. This translates into CASSETGPNTGELFF.

This clone was detected once. The chain links TRBV5-1 to TRBJ2-7; 7 nucleotides agree with TRBD1. From germline, CDR1 is SGHRS and CDR2 YFSETQ. Unmatched junction bases numbered 6, after V lost 7 bases and J lost 5 bases. This CDR3 is built from 12 residues. For the CDR3, the DNA is TGCGCCAGCGCAGACAGGGCCCACGAGCAGTACTTC. Translating it yields CASADRAHEQYF. Full variable domain (remainder filled in from reference TRBV5-1 and TRBJ2-7): KAGVTQTPRYLIKTRGQQVTLSCSPISGHRSVSWYQQTPGQGLQFLFEYFSETQRNKGNFPGRFSGRQFSNSRSEMNVSTLELGDSALYLCASADRAHEQYFGPGTRLTVT.

The CDR3 DNA follows: TGTGCCAGCAGCCGTAGCGGGAGGGGGGACAATGAGCAGTTCTTC. Its translation: CASSRSGRGDNEQFF. J is TRBJ2-1 and V is TRBV6-6, with TRBD2 identical over 11 bases. Germline V gene sequence: CDR1 MNHNY, CDR2 SVGAGI (reference sequence). Losses at the gene ends were 6 bases for V and 5 bases for J; bases not matched to a gene: 6. CDR3 size: 15 residues.

This rearrangement joins TRBV27 to TRBJ2-7; D call uncertain. Trimming removed 5 bases from V and 0 bases from J, with 17 bases in between. This CDR3 has 16 residues. Germline V CDR1 and CDR2: MNHEY, SMNVEV (reference sequence). CDR3 sequence (DNA): TGTGCCAGCAGTCCCCGTTGGAGCGCCAACTCCTACGAGCAGTACTTC. Protein product: CASSPRWSANSYEQYF.

V and J are TRBV12-5 and TRBJ1-5; weak D call: TRBD1 (6 bases). V was shortened by 6 bases and J by 4 bases, with 10 bases between the two germline ends. The V gene's germline CDR1 is LGHNT and CDR2 FRNRAP. The CDR3 is made up of 13 amino acids. CDR3: CASGLDRNQPQHF. In nucleotides, the CDR3 is TGTGCTAGTGGGCTGGACAGAAATCAGCCCCAGCATTTT.

A word on this clone: One end of the junction fails to match germline, which may point to a read error. The genes are TRBV29-1 and TRBJ2-3; D may be TRBD1 (6 bases). Per the germline V gene, CDR1 is SQVTM and CDR2 is ANQGSEA. The CDR3 extends over 14 amino acids. CDR3 in DNA: TGCAGCGCTGAAGCAGGGGCGGTCACAGATACGCAGTATTTT. It is translated as CSAEAGAVTDTQYF.

V usage is TRBV18 and J usage is TRBJ2-4, with TRBD1 identical over 9 bases. V shed 1 base and J 8 bases; nucleotides not matched to a gene: 6. The CDR3 covers 15 residues. CDR1 is KGHSH, CDR2 LQKENI, per germline. The CDR3 nucleotides read TGTGCCAGCTCACCACGGCTGACAGGGGGTGACATTCAGTACTTC. It specifies CASSPRLTGGDIQYF.

The V call is TRBV25-1, the J call TRBJ1-3; 8 bases fit TRBD1. V dropped 5 bases and J dropped 4; count of bases not matched to a gene: 4. CDR1 and CDR2 from the germline V gene are MGHDK and SYGVNS. The CDR3 sequence is 14 residues long. The CDR3 protein is CASSQGARGNTIYF. The CDR3 coding sequence is TGTGCCAGCAGTCAGGGGGCTCGAGGAAACACCATATATTTT.

The chain has TRBV27 and TRBJ1-6; D is possibly TRBD1 (5 bases). V was trimmed by 6 bases and J by 6 bases, leaving 12 bases between them. The CDR3 sequence is 14 residues long. CDR1 and CDR2 from the germline V gene are MNHEY and SMNVEV (reference sequence). This chain's CDR3 is CASRFRAPNSPLHF. DNA for the CDR3: TGTGCCAGCAGATTCAGGGCCCCTAATTCACCCCTCCACTTT.

V usage is TRBV28 and J usage is TRBJ1-2, with D hard to call. The germline gives CDR1 MDHEN, CDR2 SYDVKM. This CDR3 has 14 residues. V was cut by 6 bases and J by 8 bases, with 19 bases left in between. The CDR3 sequence: CASSLTGSPSGYTF. The CDR3 DNA reads as TGTGCCAGCAGCTTAACGGGCTCCCCCTCCGGCTACACCTTC.

Regarding this clone: Other DNA sequences in this specimen translate into the identical CDR3. The chain combines TRBV9 with TRBJ2-7; D might be TRBD1 (6 bases). CDR3 length equals 14 residues. The V end was cut by 3 bases, the J end by 0 bases, with 10 bases between. In germline, CDR1 is SGDLS, CDR2 YYNGEE. CDR3 protein: CASSAGQSSYEQYF. The CDR3 DNA sequence: TGTGCCAGCAGCGCCGGACAGAGCTCCTACGAGCAGTACTTC.

The genes are TRBV7-9 and TRBJ2-7; 15 bases fit TRBD2. CDR1 is SEHNR, CDR2 FQNEAQ, per germline (reference sequence). The CDR3 is made up of 17 amino acids. The V gene end was trimmed by 4 bases and the J gene end by 0 bases; junction bases not matched to a gene: 4. CDR3 sequence: CASSWTSGRASSYEQYF. The CDR3 DNA reads TGTGCCAGCAGCTGGACTAGCGGGAGGGCTAGCTCCTACGAGCAGTACTTC. Looking up the rest from reference TRBV7-9 and TRBJ2-7 gives the full variable domain: DTGVSQNPRHKITKRGQNVTFRCDPISEHNRLYWYRQTLGQGPEFLTYFQNEAQLEKSRLLSDRFSAERPKGSFSTLEIQRTEQGDSAMYLCASSWTSGRASSYEQYFGPGTRLTVT.

Worth noting for this clone: Other DNA sequences in the same sample also yield this CDR3. The rearrangement joins TRBV2 to TRBJ2-5; D not certain. Germline CDR1 is SNHLY and CDR2 is FYNNEI. The length of the CDR3 is 12 residues. V shed 5 bases and J shed 5 bases, with 9 bases lying between them. CDR3 nucleotide sequence: TGTGCCAGCAGTTGGGGTGGGGAGACCCAGTACTTC. As protein: CASSWGGETQYF.

The chain recombines TRBV15 with TRBJ1-5; unclear D gene. Germline CDR1 is LNHNV and CDR2 is YYDKDF (reference sequence). The CDR3 has 16 amino acids. V lost 8 bases to trimming and J lost 0 bases, with 17 bases between them. CDR3 sequence reads: CATENGREYSNQPQHF. CDR3 in DNA: TGTGCCACCGAGAATGGGAGGGAATATAGCAATCAGCCCCAGCATTTT. Looking up the rest from reference TRBV15 and TRBJ1-5 gives the full variable domain: DAMVIQNPRYQVTQFGKPVTLSCSQTLNHNVMYWYQQKSSQAPKLLFHYYDKDFNNEADTPDNFQSRRPNTSFCFLDIRSPGLGDTAMYLCATENGREYSNQPQHFGDGTRLSIL.

This sequence joins TRBV6-4 and TRBJ1-2; 10 bases align to TRBD1. There are 16 residues in the CDR3. V gave up 6 bases and J gave up 2 bases; unmatched junction bases: 9. The germline CDR1 and CDR2 sequences are MRHNA and SNTAGT. The CDR3 loop reads CASRRVPGQGNYGYTF. DNA for the CDR3: TGTGCCAGCAGACGAGTACCGGGACAGGGGAACTATGGCTACACCTTC.

J is TRBJ1-2 and V is TRBV6-1; D ambiguous. CDR1 MNHNS and CDR2 SASEGT come from the germline V gene. The CDR3 is 13 amino acids. Trimming left V 4 bases short and J 0 bases short, with 6 bases between. CDR3 in DNA: TGTGCCAGCAGTGGAATAGCTAACTATGGCTACACCTTC. It specifies CASSGIANYGYTF.

CDR3 sequence (DNA): TGTGCCAGCAGCTTTCAGAACGAGCAGTACTTC. Translation gives CASSFQNEQYF. This rearrangement joins TRBV7-2 to TRBJ2-7; D is unresolved. CDR1 is SGHTA and CDR2 is FQGNSA in the germline V gene. The CDR3 runs to 11 residues. V lost 3 bases, J lost 5 bases, and 5 bases lay in between.

The J gene is TRBJ2-1, the V gene TRBV5-4, with 12 bases aligning to TRBD2. The length of the CDR3 is 17 residues. CDR1 is SGHNT and CDR2 is YYREEE in the germline V gene (reference sequence). V lost 0 bases and J lost 5; bases outside the gene matches: 6. The CDR3 bases are TGTGCCAGCAGCTTGGTGTCTAGCGGGAGGGCCAACAATGAGCAGTTCTTC. As protein: CASSLVSSGRANNEQFF.

J is TRBJ2-7 and V is TRBV5-6; D may be TRBD1 or TRBD2 (5 bases each). Trimming stripped 4 bases from V and 0 bases from J, with 20 bases between. CDR3 size: 17 residues. From germline, CDR1 is SGHDT and CDR2 YYEEEE. The DNA for the CDR3 is TGTGCCAGCAGCCCGGGGATTAGGGGCTCCCCCTCCTACGAGCAGTACTTC. Its protein is CASSPGIRGSPSYEQYF.

This sequence joins TRBV6-4 and TRBJ2-5; 12 bases align to TRBD2. CDR1 is MRHNA, CDR2 SNTAGT, per germline. This CDR3 is built from 18 residues. Trimming removed 2 bases from V and 1 base from J; junction bases left unmatched: 8. CDR3 amino acids: CASSDPGLAGLLQETQYF. The CDR3 region has the DNA TGTGCCAGCAGTGACCCAGGACTAGCGGGACTACTCCAAGAGACCCAGTACTTC.

The chain combines TRBV5-8 with TRBJ1-4; TRBD1 agrees at 10 bases. This CDR3 spans 17 amino acids. Germline CDR1 reads SGHTS; CDR2 reads YDEGEE. V trimming: 4 bases; J trimming: 8 bases; junction bases outside the gene matches: 14. The CDR3 protein is CASSLVQMTGGVEKLFF. CDR3 DNA: TGTGCCAGCAGCCTGGTCCAAATGACAGGGGGCGTGGAAAAACTGTTTTTT.

This rearrangement joins TRBV19 to TRBJ2-7; 8 positions agree with TRBD1. The CDR3 covers 14 residues. After removal of 4 bases from V and 4 bases from J, the junction contained 6 bases not matched to a gene. Germline values: CDR1 LNHDA, CDR2 SQIVND (reference sequence). The CDR3 DNA follows: TGTGCCAGTAGTAAGGGGACAGGATTATACGAGCAGTACTTC. This encodes CASSKGTGLYEQYF.

V is TRBV29-1 and J is TRBJ2-2; 7 nucleotides line up with TRBD1. The CDR3 is 14 residues long. Looked up from germline, CDR1 is SQVTM and CDR2 is ANQGSEA. Unmatched junction bases numbered 4, after V lost 6 bases and J lost 0 bases. The CDR3 bases are TGCAGCGTGTCGGGACAGCCGAACACCGGGGAGCTGTTTTTT. Its translation: CSVSGQPNTGELFF.